The rows below give T cell receptor beta chains drawn from one sample of a study of T-cell memory formation after mild COVID-19. Using its own MiXCR run on the 5' RACE reads, TCRdb lists one record per CDR3 protein. Counted here are hundreds of thousands of distinct CDR3 sequences, 15% to 20% occurring once; the ten biggest clones make up around 23%. Input material: PBMCs or a T cell subset sorted from them (not recorded which). These receptors all stem from a man aged 18 to 29 who had mild COVID-19 (a few samples of this study predate the infection). Cell type and time point are not known. Both conserved end residues are trimmed from each CDR3.

V	J	CDR3
TRBV28	TRBJ2-2	ASSFPGQPSGELF
TRBV5-1	TRBJ2-1	ASSLFLAGEGEQF
TRBV5-1	TRBJ2-1	ASSLDGTGAYNEQF
TRBV18	TRBJ2-5	ASSPTQETQY
TRBV29-1	TRBJ2-7	SVARSSVSYEQY
TRBV7-2	TRBJ2-5	ASSFRSGGETQY
TRBV4-2	TRBJ2-2	ASSQDPDRATGELF
TRBV5-1	TRBJ1-2	ASSTDSVYGYT
TRBV7-8	TRBJ2-5	ASVLGAETQY
TRBV7-3	TRBJ2-7	ASSLSGVESDEQY
TRBV7-2	TRBJ1-2	ASSSSDRAGGYT
TRBV15	TRBJ2-3	ATWGGRGREDTQY
TRBV6-1	TRBJ2-5	AGQDRLETQY
TRBV10-3	TRBJ2-5	AISDREGETQY
TRBV27	TRBJ2-7	ASSLVSPWEQY
TRBV20-1	TRBJ1-4	SARGQPHNEKLF
TRBV5-1	TRBJ1-2	ASSLVGGTYGYT
TRBV7-9	TRBJ2-7	ASSEGRGGEQY
TRBV6-5	TRBJ1-3	ASSYRSIGNTIY
TRBV4-3	TRBJ1-3	ASSQEGGGQYSGNTIY
TRBV4-1	TRBJ1-5	ASSQVRDSRNQPQH
TRBV18	TRBJ2-5	ASSPEGLETQY
TRBV28	TRBJ1-2	ASRGPRGYT
TRBV7-6	TRBJ2-5	ASSLAALAWETQY
TRBV29-1	TRBJ1-1	SAGGQKNTEAF
TRBV5-1	TRBJ2-5	ASSFRLAGGQETQY
TRBV24-1	TRBJ2-3	ATRGQNTDTQY
TRBV12-3/TRBV12-4	TRBJ1-2	ASRADRGDGYT
TRBV4-3	TRBJ2-3	ASSQRRSEQY
TRBV4-3	TRBJ2-1	ASSQEGAGEYNEQF
TRBV7-9	TRBJ1-4	ASSLVTFRELF
TRBV11-1	TRBJ2-7	ASSFLSPSGRPYEQY
TRBV15	TRBJ2-4	ATSILRGLRAKNIQY
TRBV7-2	TRBJ1-1	ASSLRGAAF
TRBV20-1	TRBJ1-4	SAKQGDHNEKLF
TRBV12-3/TRBV12-4	TRBJ2-3	ASSFAQSTDTQY
TRBV3-1	TRBJ2-7	ASSQTGQEQY
TRBV6-5	TRBJ1-1	ASSYDGDTEAF
TRBV15	TRBJ1-4	ATSPPSHEKLF
TRBV29-1	TRBJ1-1	SVTKNTEAF
TRBV6-5	TRBJ1-6	ASSYSSGHKGPLH
TRBV19	TRBJ2-5	ASSTWDRGGETQY
TRBV2	TRBJ2-4	ASSALYRNIQY
TRBV4-2	TRBJ2-5	ASSRPDRDRGAQY
TRBV5-1	TRBJ2-2	ASTRTGGTGELF
TRBV27	TRBJ2-3	ASSSDGGIDTQY
TRBV12-3/TRBV12-4	TRBJ1-1	ANSPRRSNTEAF
TRBV29-1	TRBJ1-1	SVAGRGGTEAF
TRBV12-3/TRBV12-4	TRBJ2-3	ASSTRSDSADTQY
TRBV5-6	TRBJ2-7	ASSGKDYSYEQY
TRBV20-1	TRBJ2-1	SARNILGTHEQF
TRBV6-2/TRBV6-3	TRBJ2-7	ASSTRQGTYEQY
TRBV6-4	TRBJ2-3	ASSDSETGGTDTQY
TRBV10-3	TRBJ2-7	ATRATLSYEQY